Below are 22 T cell receptor beta chains sequenced from a single sample in a study of blood T cell repertoires in COVID-19. Sequencing was performed with immunoSEQ multiplex PCR; in TCRdb, only in-frame clones are kept and a portion is missing. Altogether 120,000 or so clones are present, about 81% being singletons, with the ten largest covering about a sixth. The sample consisted of peripheral blood. The origin of the receptors is a man under 40 with COVID-19, enrolled during active disease.

The V call is TRBV11-1, the J call TRBJ1-2, with 9 bases matching TRBD1. The CDR3 has 14 residues. Looked up from germline, CDR1 is SGHAT and CDR2 is FQDESV (reference sequence). Trimming removed 4 bases from V and 2 bases from J; junction bases left unmatched: 2. This chain's CDR3 is CASSWTGENYGYTF. The DNA of the CDR3 is TGTGCCAGCAGCTGGACAGGGGAAAACTATGGCTACACCTTC.

V gene TRBV7-6 combines with J gene TRBJ1-4; 8 nucleotides line up with TRBD1. After removal of 5 bases from V and 5 bases from J, the junction contained 7 bases not matched to a gene. CDR3 length: 15 amino acids. Germline V gene sequence: CDR1 SGHVS, CDR2 FNYEAQ. The CDR3: CASSRRQGPNEKLFF. CDR3 sequence (DNA): TGTGCCAGCAGCCGACGACAGGGGCCCAATGAAAAACTGTTTTTT.

The DNA of the CDR3 is TGCGCCAGCAGCTTGCAGGGAGGCAAAAATTCACCCCTCCACTTT. This gives the protein CASSLQGGKNSPLHF. The V gene is TRBV5-1, the J gene TRBJ1-6, with D maybe TRBD1 (5 bases). Trimming took off 1 base at V and 7 bases at J, with 12 bases between the two ends. The CDR3 is 15 amino acids. Per germline, CDR1 SGHRS and CDR2 YFSETQ. The full variable domain, completed using reference TRBV5-1 and TRBJ1-6, is KAGVTQTPRYLIKTRGQQVTLSCSPISGHRSVSWYQQTPGQGLQFLFEYFSETQRNKGNFPGRFSGRQFSNSRSEMNVSTLELGDSALYLCASSLQGGKNSPLHFGNGTRLTVT.

The chain has TRBV24-1 and TRBJ1-5; D is unresolved. The CDR3 is 15 amino acids. Trimming pared 9 bases from V and 0 bases from J, leaving 14 bases between. The germline V gene encodes CDR1 KGHDR and CDR2 SFDVKD. CDR3 residues: CATLGRGYSNQPQHF. The DNA of the CDR3 is TGTGCCACCCTTGGACGGGGTTATAGCAATCAGCCCCAGCATTTT.

The chain is built from TRBV7-9 and TRBJ1-3; 7 nucleotides match TRBD1. Germline V CDR1 and CDR2: SEHNR, FQNEAQ (reference sequence). Losses at the gene ends were 6 bases for V and 6 bases for J; bases not matched to a gene: 5. The CDR3 loop spans 13 amino acids. CDR3 sequence reads: CASRPTGSNTIYF. In nucleotides, the CDR3 is TGTGCCAGCAGGCCGACAGGGTCAAACACCATATATTTT.

The chain has TRBV7-9 and TRBJ2-7; D gene unclear. The CDR3 covers 14 residues. The V gene lost 2 bases and the J gene lost 7 bases, with 15 bases spanning the gap. Looked up from germline, CDR1 is SEHNR and CDR2 is FQNEAQ (reference sequence). The CDR3 DNA sequence: TGTGCCAGCAGCTTATCCGACGGGTCCTGGGAGCAGTACTTC. As protein: CASSLSDGSWEQYF. Complete variable domain (other parts from reference TRBV7-9 and TRBJ2-7): DTGVSQNPRHKITKRGQNVTFRCDPISEHNRLYWYRQTLGQGPEFLTYFQNEAQLEKSRLLSDRFSAERPKGSFSTLEIQRTEQGDSAMYLCASSLSDGSWEQYFGPGTRLTVT.

The rearrangement links TRBV4-1 to TRBJ1-1; D perhaps matches TRBD1 (5 bases). Germline V gene sequence: CDR1 MGHRA, CDR2 YSYEKL. Trimming stripped 5 bases from V and 1 base from J, with 8 bases between. The CDR3 is made up of 13 amino acids. CDR3 protein: CASSKTGNTEAFF. The CDR3, as DNA: TGCGCCAGCAGCAAAACAGGGAACACTGAAGCTTTCTTT.

CDR3 residues: CAISEKSRQNLMNTEAFF. CDR3 in DNA: TGTGCCATCAGTGAGAAGTCCAGACAGAACTTGATGAACACTGAAGCTTTCTTT. The chain employs TRBV10-3 and TRBJ1-1, with D possibly TRBD1 on 5 matching bases. CDR1 ENHRY and CDR2 SYGVKD come from the germline V gene. Trimming pared 2 bases from V and 0 bases from J, leaving 19 bases between. The CDR3 totals 18 residues.

The rearrangement joins TRBV12-3 or TRBV12-4 to TRBJ2-7; weak D call: TRBD1 (6 bases). The V end was cut by 7 bases, the J end by 2 bases, with 12 bases between. The CDR3 runs 13 residues. The CDR3 sequence: CASTGQLTYEQYF. In nucleotides, the CDR3 is TGTGCCAGCACCGGACAGTTAACCTACGAGCAGTACTTC.

The V gene is TRBV28, the J gene TRBJ1-1; 8 bases match TRBD1. The CDR3 has 15 residues. V trimming: 4 bases; J trimming: 4 bases; junction bases outside the gene matches: 8. Germline V gives CDR1 MDHEN, CDR2 SYDVKM. This CDR3 is CASSSPGGWSTEAFF. DNA of the CDR3: TGTGCCAGCAGTTCACCAGGGGGCTGGAGCACTGAAGCTTTCTTT. Variable domain in full (rest from reference TRBV28 and TRBJ1-1): DVKVTQSSRYLVKRTGEKVFLECVQDMDHENMFWYRQDPGLGLRLIYFSYDVKMKEKGDIPEGYSVSREKKERFSLILESASTNQTSMYLCASSSPGGWSTEAFFGQGTRLTVV.

The rearrangement joins TRBV6-5 to TRBJ1-1, with 8 bases fitting TRBD1. CDR3 size: 15 residues. J was trimmed by 5 bases and V by 7 bases; bases with no gene match: 12. Germline CDR1 and CDR2: MNHEY and SVGAGI. CDR3 amino acids: CASIGDRWWGTEAFF. The CDR3 region has the DNA TGTGCCAGCATTGGGGACAGGTGGTGGGGGACTGAAGCTTTCTTT.

The CDR3, as DNA: TGTGCCAGCAGTTTGACCACCACTGTTGCGGAAGGGGCCGGGGAGCTGTTTTTT. This sequence encodes CASSLTTTVAEGAGELFF. The rearrangement links TRBV27 to TRBJ2-2, with a possible D match to TRBD1 (5 bases). CDR3 size: 18 residues. Trimming removed 3 bases from V and 6 bases from J, with 23 bases in between. Germline lookup yields CDR1 MNHEY and CDR2 SMNVEV (reference sequence).

V is TRBV2 and J is TRBJ2-7, with a weak D call TRBD2 (6 bases). In germline, CDR1 is SNHLY, CDR2 FYNNEI. The CDR3 extends over 14 amino acids. The V and J ends lost 2 bases and 6 bases respectively, with 14 bases between them. The CDR3 spells CASSEWSGDVEQYF. The DNA of the CDR3 is TGTGCCAGCAGTGAATGGTCGGGGGATGTCGAGCAGTACTTC.

This clone was counted between two and nine times. This rearrangement joins TRBV2 to TRBJ1-2, with D possibly matching TRBD1 (5 bases). The V and J ends lost 6 bases and 4 bases respectively, with 15 bases between them. Germline values: CDR1 SNHLY, CDR2 FYNNEI. This CDR3 spans 14 amino acids. CDR3: CASRIGGRRYGYTF. The CDR3, as DNA: TGTGCCAGCAGAATCGGGGGTCGTCGCTATGGCTACACCTTC.

This clone was detected a few times. The gene calls are TRBV2 and TRBJ1-4; a possible D gene is TRBD1 (5 bases). Trimming took 9 bases from V and 4 from J, leaving 12 bases between them. This CDR3 is built from 13 residues. Germline V CDR1 and CDR2: SNHLY, FYNNEI. CDR3 DNA: TGTGCCAGAAGGCGACAGTTTAATGAAAAACTGTTTTTT. Translation gives CARRRQFNEKLFF.

The chain is built from TRBV6-5 and TRBJ2-1; 7 bases fit TRBD2. V lost 6 bases, J lost 12 bases, and 5 bases stayed unmatched. Per the germline V gene, CDR1 is MNHEY and CDR2 is SVGAGI. This CDR3 region has 11 residues. Written as DNA, the CDR3 is TGTGCCAGCAGCAGCGGGACGGTGCAGTTCTTC. Translated: CASSSGTVQFF.

The V and J genes are TRBV13 and TRBJ1-4; 7 bases map to TRBD1. Germline V gives CDR1 PRHDT, CDR2 FYEKMQ (reference sequence). The V and J ends lost 2 bases and 4 bases, in that order; junction bases with no gene match: 7. This CDR3 has 16 amino acids. CDR3 protein: CASSLLPGTDNEKLFF. The CDR3 DNA reads TGTGCCAGCAGCTTACTCCCCGGGACAGATAATGAAAAACTGTTTTTT.

The chain uses TRBV9 and TRBJ2-3, with 12 bases fitting TRBD2. CDR3 length: 16 residues. CDR1 SGDLS and CDR2 YYNGEE come from the germline V gene. With V trimmed by 4 bases and J by 2 bases, 5 bases remained unmatched. The CDR3 region is CASSTGLAGNTDTQYF. The CDR3 DNA follows: TGTGCCAGCAGCACCGGACTAGCGGGGAACACAGATACGCAGTATTTT. The full variable domain, its missing parts supplied by reference TRBV9 and TRBJ2-3, is DSGVTQTPKHLITATGQRVTLRCSPRSGDLSVYWYQQSLDQGLQFLIQYYNGEERAKGNILERFSAQQFPDLHSELNLSSLELGDSALYFCASSTGLAGNTDTQYFGPGTRLTVL.

The V and J genes are TRBV7-8 and TRBJ2-2; TRBD1 matches 9 bases. The CDR3 totals 17 residues. Germline V gives CDR1 SGHVS, CDR2 FQNEAQ. After removal of 2 bases from V and 9 bases from J, the junction contained 13 bases not matched to a gene. CDR3 bases: TGTGCCAGCAGCTTAAGGGGACCTGGGACAGGGTTTTGGGAGCTGTTTTTT. Encoded protein: CASSLRGPGTGFWELFF.

The chain uses TRBV9 and TRBJ2-2; TRBD2 agrees at 10 bases. CDR1 is SGDLS and CDR2 is YYNGEE in the germline V gene. The CDR3 is made up of 15 amino acids. The junction had 3 bases not matched to a gene; V was cut back by 5 bases and J by 2 bases. The CDR3 loop is CASRRTSGNTGELFF. The DNA of the CDR3 is TGTGCCAGCAGAAGGACTAGCGGTAACACCGGGGAGCTGTTTTTT.

At least ten counts were recorded for this clone. This chain uses TRBV4-1 with TRBJ2-1, with 11 bases identical to TRBD2. The length of the CDR3 is 17 residues. With V trimmed by 0 bases and J by 7 bases, 8 bases remained unmatched. CDR1 is MGHRA, CDR2 YSYEKL, per germline. CDR3 region: CASSQEVASGRRNEQFF. Here the CDR3 DNA reads TGCGCCAGCAGCCAAGAGGTGGCTAGCGGGAGGAGGAATGAGCAGTTCTTC.

The genes are TRBV7-5 and TRBJ2-3; the table's D call TRBD2 went unverified against the DNA. TRBV7-5 is termed a pseudogene. This CDR3 comprises 16 residues. The CDR3 nucleotides are TGTGTCAGAAGCTTAGTCAGCGGGAGAGGAACAGATACGCAGTATTTT. Protein sequence: CVRSLVSGRGTDTQYF.